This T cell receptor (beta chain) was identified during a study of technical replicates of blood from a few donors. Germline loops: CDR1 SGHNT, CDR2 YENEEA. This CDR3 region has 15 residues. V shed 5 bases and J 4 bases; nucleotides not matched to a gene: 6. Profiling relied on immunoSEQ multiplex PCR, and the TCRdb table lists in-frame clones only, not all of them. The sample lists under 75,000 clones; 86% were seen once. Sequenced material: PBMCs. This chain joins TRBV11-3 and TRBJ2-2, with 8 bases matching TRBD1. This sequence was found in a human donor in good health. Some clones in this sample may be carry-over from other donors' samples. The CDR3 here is CASSKRTGSTGELFF. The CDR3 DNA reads TGTGCCAGCAGCAAACGGACAGGGTCCACCGGGGAGCTGTTTTTT.